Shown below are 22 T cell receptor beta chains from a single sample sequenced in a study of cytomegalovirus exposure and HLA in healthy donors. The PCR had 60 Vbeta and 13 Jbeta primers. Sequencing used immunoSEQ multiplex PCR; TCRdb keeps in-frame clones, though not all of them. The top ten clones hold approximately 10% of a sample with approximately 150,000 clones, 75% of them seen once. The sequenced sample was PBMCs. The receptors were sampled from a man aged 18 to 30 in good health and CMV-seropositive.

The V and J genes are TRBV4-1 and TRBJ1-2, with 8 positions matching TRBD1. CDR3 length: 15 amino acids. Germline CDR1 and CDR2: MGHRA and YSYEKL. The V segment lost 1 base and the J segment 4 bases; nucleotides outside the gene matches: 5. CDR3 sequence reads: CASSQGTGFFYGYTF. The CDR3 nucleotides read TGCGCCAGCAGCCAAGGGACAGGGTTTTTCTATGGCTACACCTTC.

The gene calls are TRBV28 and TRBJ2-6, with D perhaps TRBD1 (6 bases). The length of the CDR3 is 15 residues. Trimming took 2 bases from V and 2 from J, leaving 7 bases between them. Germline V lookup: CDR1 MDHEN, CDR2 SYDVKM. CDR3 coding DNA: TGTGCCAGCAGTTTAGAGGGGGCTGGGGCCAACGTCCTGACTTTC. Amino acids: CASSLEGAGANVLTF. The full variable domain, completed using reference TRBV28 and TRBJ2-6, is DVKVTQSSRYLVKRTGEKVFLECVQDMDHENMFWYRQDPGLGLRLIYFSYDVKMKEKGDIPEGYSVSREKKERFSLILESASTNQTSMYLCASSLEGAGANVLTFGAGSRLTVL.

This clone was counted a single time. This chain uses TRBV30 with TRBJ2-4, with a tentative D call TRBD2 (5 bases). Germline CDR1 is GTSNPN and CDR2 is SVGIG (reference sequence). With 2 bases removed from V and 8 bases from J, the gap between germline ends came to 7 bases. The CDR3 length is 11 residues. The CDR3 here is CAWSSGYIQYF. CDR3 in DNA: TGTGCCTGGAGTTCGGGGTACATTCAGTACTTC.

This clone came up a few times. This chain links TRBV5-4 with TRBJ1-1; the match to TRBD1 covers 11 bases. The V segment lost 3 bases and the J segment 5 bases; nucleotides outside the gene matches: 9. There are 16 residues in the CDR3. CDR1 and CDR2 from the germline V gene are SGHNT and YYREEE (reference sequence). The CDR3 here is CASSSGQGAKGTEAFF. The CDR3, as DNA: TGTGCCAGCAGCTCCGGACAGGGGGCAAAGGGTACTGAAGCTTTCTTT.

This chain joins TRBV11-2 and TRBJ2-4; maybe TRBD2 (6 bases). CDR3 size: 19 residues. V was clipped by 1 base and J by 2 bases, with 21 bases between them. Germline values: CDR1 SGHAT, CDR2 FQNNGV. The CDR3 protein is CASSLGRGFTPRTKNIQYF. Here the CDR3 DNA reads TGTGCCAGCAGCTTAGGGAGGGGCTTCACCCCTAGGACCAAAAACATTCAGTACTTC.

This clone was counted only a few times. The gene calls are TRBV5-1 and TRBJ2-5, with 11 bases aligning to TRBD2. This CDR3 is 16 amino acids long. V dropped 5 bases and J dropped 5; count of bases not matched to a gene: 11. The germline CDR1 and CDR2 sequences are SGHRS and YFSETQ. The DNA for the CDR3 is TGCGCCAGCAGTTCCACTAGCGGGAGCTATCGGGAGACCCAGTACTTC. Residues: CASSSTSGSYRETQYF.

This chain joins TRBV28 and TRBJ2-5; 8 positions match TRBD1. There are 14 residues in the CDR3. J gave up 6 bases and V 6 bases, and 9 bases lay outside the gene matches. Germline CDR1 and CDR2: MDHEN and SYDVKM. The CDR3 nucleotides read TGTGCCAGCAGATGGACAGGGAGGTCCCAGACCCAGTACTTC. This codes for CASRWTGRSQTQYF.

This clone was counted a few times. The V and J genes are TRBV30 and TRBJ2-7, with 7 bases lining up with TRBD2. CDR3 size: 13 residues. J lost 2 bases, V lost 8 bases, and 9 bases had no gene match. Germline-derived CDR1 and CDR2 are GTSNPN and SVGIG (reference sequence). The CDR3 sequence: CAGERGAAYEQYF. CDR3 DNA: TGTGCCGGAGAGCGGGGAGCGGCCTACGAGCAGTACTTC.

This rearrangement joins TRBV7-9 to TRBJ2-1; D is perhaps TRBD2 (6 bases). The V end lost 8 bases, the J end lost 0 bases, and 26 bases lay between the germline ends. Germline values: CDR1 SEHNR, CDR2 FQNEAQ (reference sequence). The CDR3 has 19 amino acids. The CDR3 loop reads CASDRDFSGVGHSYNEQFF. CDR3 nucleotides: TGTGCCAGCGACCGGGACTTCTCTGGGGTGGGTCACTCCTACAATGAGCAGTTCTTC. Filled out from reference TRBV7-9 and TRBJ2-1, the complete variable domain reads DTGVSQNPRHKITKRGQNVTFRCDPISEHNRLYWYRQTLGQGPEFLTYFQNEAQLEKSRLLSDRFSAERPKGSFSTLEIQRTEQGDSAMYLCASDRDFSGVGHSYNEQFFGPGTRLTVL.

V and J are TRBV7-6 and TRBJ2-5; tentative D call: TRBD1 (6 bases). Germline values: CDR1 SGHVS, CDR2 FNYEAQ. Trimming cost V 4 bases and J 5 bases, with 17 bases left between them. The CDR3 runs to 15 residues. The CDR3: CASSSYKQGMETQYF. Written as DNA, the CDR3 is TGTGCCAGCAGCTCGTACAAACAGGGTATGGAGACCCAGTACTTC.

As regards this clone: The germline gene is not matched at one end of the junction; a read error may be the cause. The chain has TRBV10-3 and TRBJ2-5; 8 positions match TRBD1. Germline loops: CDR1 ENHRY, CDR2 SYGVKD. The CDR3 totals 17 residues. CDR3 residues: CAIRDPATRQGMETQYF. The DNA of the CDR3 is TGTGCCATCCGTGACCCGGCAACCAGACAGGGGATGGAGACCCAGTACTTC.

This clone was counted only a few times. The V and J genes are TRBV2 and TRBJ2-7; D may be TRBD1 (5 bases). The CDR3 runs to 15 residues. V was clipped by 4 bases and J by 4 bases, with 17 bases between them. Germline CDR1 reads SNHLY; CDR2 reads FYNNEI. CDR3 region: CASSVGSTVPYEQYF. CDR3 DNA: TGTGCCAGCAGTGTGGGGTCGACAGTGCCATACGAGCAGTACTTC.

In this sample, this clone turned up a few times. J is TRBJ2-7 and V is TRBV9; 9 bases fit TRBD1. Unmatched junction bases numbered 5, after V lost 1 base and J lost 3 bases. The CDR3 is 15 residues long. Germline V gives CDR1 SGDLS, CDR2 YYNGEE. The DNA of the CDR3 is TGTGCCAGCAGCGTAACAGGGGGCGCTGGCTACGAGCAGTACTTC. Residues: CASSVTGGAGYEQYF.

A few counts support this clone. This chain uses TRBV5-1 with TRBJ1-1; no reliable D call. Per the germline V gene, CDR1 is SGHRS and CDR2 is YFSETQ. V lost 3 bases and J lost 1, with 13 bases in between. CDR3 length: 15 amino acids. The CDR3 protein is CASSSLQLPNTEAFF. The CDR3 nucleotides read TGCGCCAGCAGCTCCCTACAGCTACCGAACACTGAAGCTTTCTTT.

The CDR3 nucleotides are TGTGCCAGCAGCTACGGACCGGGACTTAACTATGGCTACACCTTC. Protein product: CASSYGPGLNYGYTF. The V gene is TRBV7-2, the J gene TRBJ1-2, with a possible D match to TRBD1 (5 bases). The V gene lost 4 bases and the J gene lost 1 base, with 13 bases spanning the gap. There are 15 residues in the CDR3. CDR1 and CDR2 from the germline V gene are SGHTA and FQGNSA.

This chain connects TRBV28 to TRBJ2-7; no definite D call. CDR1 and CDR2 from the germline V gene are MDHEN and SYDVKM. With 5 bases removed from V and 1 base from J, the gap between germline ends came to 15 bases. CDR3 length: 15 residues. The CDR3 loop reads CASSRGGKPSYEQYF. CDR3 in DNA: TGTGCCAGCAGTCGAGGTGGTAAGCCTTCCTACGAGCAGTACTTC.

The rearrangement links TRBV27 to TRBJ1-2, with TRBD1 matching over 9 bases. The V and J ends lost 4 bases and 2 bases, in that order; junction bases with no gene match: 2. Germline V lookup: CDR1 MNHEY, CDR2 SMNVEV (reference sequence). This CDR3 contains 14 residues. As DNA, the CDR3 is TGTGCCAGCAGTTCGGGACAGGGAAACTATGGCTACACCTTC. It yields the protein CASSSGQGNYGYTF.

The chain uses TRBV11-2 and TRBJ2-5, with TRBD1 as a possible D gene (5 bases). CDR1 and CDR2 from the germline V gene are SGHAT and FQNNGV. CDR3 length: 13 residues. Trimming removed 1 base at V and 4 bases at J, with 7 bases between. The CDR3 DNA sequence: TGTGCCAGCAGCTTAGGCCAGGGAGAGACCCAGTACTTC. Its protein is CASSLGQGETQYF.

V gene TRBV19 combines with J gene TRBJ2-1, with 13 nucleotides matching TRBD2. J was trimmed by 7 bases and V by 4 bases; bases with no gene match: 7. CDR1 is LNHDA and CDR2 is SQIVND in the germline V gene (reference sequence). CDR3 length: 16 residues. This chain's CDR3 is CASSNGLAGAGNEQFF. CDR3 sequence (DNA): TGTGCCAGTAGTAACGGACTAGCGGGAGCAGGGAATGAGCAGTTCTTC.

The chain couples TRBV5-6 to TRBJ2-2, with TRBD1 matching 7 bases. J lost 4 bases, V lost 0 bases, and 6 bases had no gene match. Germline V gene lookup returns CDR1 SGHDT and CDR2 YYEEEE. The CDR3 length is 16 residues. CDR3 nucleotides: TGTGCCAGCAGCTTGGAAACTGGGACAGCCACCGGGGAGCTGTTTTTT. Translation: CASSLETGTATGELFF.

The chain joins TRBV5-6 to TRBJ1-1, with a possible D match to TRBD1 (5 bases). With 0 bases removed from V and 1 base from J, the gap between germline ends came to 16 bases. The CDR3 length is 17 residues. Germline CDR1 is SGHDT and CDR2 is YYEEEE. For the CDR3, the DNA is TGTGCCAGCAGCTTGGCCCTGGGGCCATACACGAACACTGAAGCTTTCTTT. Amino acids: CASSLALGPYTNTEAFF.

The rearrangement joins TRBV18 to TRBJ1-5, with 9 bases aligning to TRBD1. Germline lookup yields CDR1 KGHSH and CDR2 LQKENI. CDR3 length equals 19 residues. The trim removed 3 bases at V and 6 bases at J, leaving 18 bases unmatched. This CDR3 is CASSPAAGTGRFGSQPQHF. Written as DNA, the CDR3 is TGTGCCAGCTCACCGGCCGCCGGGACAGGGCGCTTTGGGAGTCAGCCCCAGCATTTT.